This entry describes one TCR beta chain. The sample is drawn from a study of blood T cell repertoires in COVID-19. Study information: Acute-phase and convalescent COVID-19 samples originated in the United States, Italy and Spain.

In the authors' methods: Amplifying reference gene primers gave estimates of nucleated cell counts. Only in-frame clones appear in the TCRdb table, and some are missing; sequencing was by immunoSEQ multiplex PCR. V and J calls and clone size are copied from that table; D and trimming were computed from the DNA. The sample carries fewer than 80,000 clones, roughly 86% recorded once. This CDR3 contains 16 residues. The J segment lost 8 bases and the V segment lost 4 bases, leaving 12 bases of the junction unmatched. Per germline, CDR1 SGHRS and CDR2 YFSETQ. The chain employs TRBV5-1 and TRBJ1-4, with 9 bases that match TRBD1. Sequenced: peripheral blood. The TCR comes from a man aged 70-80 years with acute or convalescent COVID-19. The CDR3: CASSPGQGAIGEKLFF. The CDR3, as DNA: TGCGCCAGCAGCCCGGGACAGGGCGCGATAGGAGAAAAACTGTTTTTT.